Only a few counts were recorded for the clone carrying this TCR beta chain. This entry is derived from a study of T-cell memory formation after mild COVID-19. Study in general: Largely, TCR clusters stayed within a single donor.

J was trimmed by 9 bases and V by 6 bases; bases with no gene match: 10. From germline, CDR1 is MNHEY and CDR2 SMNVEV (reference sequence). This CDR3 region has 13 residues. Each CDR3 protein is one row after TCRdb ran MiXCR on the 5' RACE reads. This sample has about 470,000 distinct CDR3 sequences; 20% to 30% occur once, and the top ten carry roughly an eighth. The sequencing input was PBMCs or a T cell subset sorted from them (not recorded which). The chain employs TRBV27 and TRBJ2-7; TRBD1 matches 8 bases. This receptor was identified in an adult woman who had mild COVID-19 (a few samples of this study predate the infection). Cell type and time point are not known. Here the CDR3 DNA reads TGTGCCAGCAGGGGGCAGGGGGCATTTTGGCAGTACTTC. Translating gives CASRGQGAFWQYF.